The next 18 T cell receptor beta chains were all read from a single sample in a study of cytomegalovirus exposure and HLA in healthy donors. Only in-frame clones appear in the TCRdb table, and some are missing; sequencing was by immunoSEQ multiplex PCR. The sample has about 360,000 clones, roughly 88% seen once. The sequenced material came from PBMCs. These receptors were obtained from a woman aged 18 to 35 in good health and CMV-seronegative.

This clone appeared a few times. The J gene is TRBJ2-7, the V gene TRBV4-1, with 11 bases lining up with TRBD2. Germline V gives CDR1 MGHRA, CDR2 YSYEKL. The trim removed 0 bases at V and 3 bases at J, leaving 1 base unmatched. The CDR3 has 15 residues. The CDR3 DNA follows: TGCGCCAGCAGCCAAGAGGGACTAGCGGACTACGAGCAGTACTTC. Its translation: CASSQEGLADYEQYF.

CDR3 region: CASSMLAGANTGELFF. In DNA, the CDR3 is TGTGCCAGCAGCATGTTAGCGGGTGCGAACACCGGGGAGCTGTTTTTT. The chain is built from TRBV7-8 and TRBJ2-2; 7 bases are shared with TRBD2. Trimming cost V 5 bases and J 0 bases; bases outside gene matches: 6. Germline-derived CDR1 and CDR2 are SGHVS and FQNEAQ. The CDR3 loop spans 16 amino acids.

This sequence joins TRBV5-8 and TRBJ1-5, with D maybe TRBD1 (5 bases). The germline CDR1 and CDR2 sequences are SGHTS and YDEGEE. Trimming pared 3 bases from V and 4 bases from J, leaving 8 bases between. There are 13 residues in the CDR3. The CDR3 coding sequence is TGTGCCAGCAGCTACGACAGAAATCAGCCCCAGCATTTT. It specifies CASSYDRNQPQHF.

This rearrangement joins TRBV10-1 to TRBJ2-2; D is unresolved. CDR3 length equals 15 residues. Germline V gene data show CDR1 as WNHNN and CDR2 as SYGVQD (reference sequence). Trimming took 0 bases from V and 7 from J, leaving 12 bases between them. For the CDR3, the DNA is TGCGCCAGCAGTGAGTCGATTCGCCCGGGCGGGGAGCTGTTTTTT. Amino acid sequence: CASSESIRPGGELFF.

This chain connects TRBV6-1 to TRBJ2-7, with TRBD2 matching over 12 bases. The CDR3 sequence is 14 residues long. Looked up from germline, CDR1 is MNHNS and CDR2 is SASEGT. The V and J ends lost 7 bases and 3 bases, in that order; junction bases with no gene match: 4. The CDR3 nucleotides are TGTGCCAGCACCATACTAGCGGGAGGCTACGAGCAGTACTTC. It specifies CASTILAGGYEQYF.

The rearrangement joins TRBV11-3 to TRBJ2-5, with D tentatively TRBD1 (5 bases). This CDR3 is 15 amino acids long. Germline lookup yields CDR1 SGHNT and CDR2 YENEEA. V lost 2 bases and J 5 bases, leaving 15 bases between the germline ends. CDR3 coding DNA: TGTGCCAGCAGCTTAACTTCTTCCAGGGCGGAGACCCAGTACTTC. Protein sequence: CASSLTSSRAETQYF.

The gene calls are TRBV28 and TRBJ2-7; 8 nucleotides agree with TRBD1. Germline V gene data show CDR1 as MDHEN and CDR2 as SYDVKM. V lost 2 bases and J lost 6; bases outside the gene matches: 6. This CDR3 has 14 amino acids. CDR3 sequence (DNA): TGTGCCAGCAGTTTAAGCGGACAGGGAAGCGAGCAGTACTTC. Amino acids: CASSLSGQGSEQYF.

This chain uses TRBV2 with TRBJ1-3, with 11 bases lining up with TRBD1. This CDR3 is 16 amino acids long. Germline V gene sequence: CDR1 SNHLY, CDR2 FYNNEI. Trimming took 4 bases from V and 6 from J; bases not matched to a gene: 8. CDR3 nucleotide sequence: TGTGCCAGCAGTGGGACCGGGACAGGGGGACTAAACACCATATATTTT. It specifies CASSGTGTGGLNTIYF.

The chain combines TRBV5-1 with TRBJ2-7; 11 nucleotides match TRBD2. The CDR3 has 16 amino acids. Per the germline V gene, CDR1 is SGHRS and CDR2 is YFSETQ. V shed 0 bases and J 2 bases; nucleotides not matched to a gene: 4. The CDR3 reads CASSLGLAGGTYEQYF. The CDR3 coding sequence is TGCGCCAGCAGCTTGGGGCTAGCGGGAGGTACCTACGAGCAGTACTTC.

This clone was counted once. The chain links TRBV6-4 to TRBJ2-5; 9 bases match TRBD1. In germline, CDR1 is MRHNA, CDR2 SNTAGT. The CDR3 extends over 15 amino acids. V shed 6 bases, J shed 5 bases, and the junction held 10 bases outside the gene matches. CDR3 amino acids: CASRMTGGPPETQYF. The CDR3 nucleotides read TGTGCCAGCAGGATGACAGGGGGGCCCCCCGAGACCCAGTACTTC.

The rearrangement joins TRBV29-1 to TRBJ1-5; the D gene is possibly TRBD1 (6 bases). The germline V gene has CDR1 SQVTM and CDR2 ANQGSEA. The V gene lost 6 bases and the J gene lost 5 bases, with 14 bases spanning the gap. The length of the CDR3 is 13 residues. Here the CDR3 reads CSVTTGSDQPQHF. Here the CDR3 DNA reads TGCAGCGTCACGACAGGCTCCGATCAGCCCCAGCATTTT.

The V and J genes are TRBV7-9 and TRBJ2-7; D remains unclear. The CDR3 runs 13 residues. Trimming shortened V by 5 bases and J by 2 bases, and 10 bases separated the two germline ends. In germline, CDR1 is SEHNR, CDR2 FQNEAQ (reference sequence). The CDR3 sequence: CASSETETYEQYF. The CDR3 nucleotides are TGTGCCAGCAGCGAAACAGAAACCTACGAGCAGTACTTC.

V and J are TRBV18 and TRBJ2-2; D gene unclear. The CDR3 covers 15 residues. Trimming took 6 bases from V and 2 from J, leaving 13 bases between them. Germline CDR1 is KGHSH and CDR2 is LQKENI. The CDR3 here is CASSPRQDNTGELFF. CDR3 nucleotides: TGTGCCAGCTCCCCTCGCCAGGATAACACCGGGGAGCTGTTTTTT.

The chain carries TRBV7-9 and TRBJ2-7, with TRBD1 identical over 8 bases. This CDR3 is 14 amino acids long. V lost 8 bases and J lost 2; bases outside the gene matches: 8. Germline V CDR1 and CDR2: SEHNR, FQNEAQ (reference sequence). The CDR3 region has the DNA TGTGCCAGCGGTCAGGGACAGGCAACCTACGAGCAGTACTTC. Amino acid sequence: CASGQGQATYEQYF. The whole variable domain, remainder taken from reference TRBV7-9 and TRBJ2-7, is DTGVSQNPRHKITKRGQNVTFRCDPISEHNRLYWYRQTLGQGPEFLTYFQNEAQLEKSRLLSDRFSAERPKGSFSTLEIQRTEQGDSAMYLCASGQGQATYEQYFGPGTRLTVT.

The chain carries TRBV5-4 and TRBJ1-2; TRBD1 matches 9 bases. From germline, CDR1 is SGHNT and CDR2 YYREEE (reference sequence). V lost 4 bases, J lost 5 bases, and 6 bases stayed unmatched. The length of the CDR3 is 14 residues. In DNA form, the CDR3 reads TGTGCCAGCAGCCCGGGACAGGGTGGGTATGGCTACACCTTC. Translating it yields CASSPGQGGYGYTF.

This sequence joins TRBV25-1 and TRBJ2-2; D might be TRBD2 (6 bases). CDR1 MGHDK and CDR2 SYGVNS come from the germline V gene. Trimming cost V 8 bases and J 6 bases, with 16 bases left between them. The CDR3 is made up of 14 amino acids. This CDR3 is CASGSAGFPGELFF. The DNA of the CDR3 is TGTGCCAGCGGCTCTGCGGGGTTCCCCGGGGAGCTGTTTTTT.

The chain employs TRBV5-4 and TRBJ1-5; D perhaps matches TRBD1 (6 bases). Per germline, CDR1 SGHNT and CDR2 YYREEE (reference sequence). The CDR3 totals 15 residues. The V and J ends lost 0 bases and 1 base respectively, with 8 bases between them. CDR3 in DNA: TGTGCCAGCAGCTTGGACAGGGAGAGCAATCAGCCCCAGCATTTT. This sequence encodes CASSLDRESNQPQHF.

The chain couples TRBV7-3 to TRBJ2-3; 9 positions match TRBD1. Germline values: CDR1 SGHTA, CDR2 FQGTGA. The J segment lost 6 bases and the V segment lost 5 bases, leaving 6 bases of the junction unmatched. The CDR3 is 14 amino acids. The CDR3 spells CASSPQGARDTQYF. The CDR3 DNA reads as TGTGCCAGCAGCCCACAGGGGGCGAGGGATACGCAGTATTTT.